This entry is about one T cell receptor beta chain. This clone's antigen is unknown. Qualities for individual bases were not recorded, and no much larger clone is one base off. Moderately to severely active disease, a Clinical Activity Score of at least 3, a NOSPECS grade of at least 4, and a duration under 3 months were present in ophthalmopathy patients. Patients with uncontrolled infections, other autoimmune diseases, pregnancy or lactation were excluded. Diagnoses were established on the basis of clinical symptoms, serum thyroxine and TRAb, thyroid ultrasound, and orbital computed tomography. Ficoll-Paque density gradient centrifugation was used to isolate PBMCs from about 10 ml of fresh peripheral blood. Total RNA was extracted with Trizol reagent, and quality was checked on an Agilent 2100 Bioanalyzer. The CDR3 contains 13 residues, cysteine and phenylalanine counted. Left in the record is the CDR3 DNA by itself, 39 bases read in frame from the first base. Sequences DFQATT (CDR1) and SNEGSKA (CDR2) are obtained from the germline V gene (reference sequence). At the junction V is shortened by 2 bases and J by 9 bases, with 16 bases in between.

The data belong to a study of T cells in Graves' hyperthyroidism and ophthalmopathy (dated by TCRdb to the late 2010s). Turning to the overall study: Peripheral blood samples were taken at initial diagnosis, before any treatment was given. Following sampling, methimazole starting at 30 mg daily was given to hyperthyroidism patients, and high-dose intravenous methylprednisolone was given to ophthalmopathy patients. Thyroid tissue and blood T-cell repertoires from several Graves' hyperthyroidism patients were also compared in the study. TCR V-J signatures able to tell the groups apart were searched for in a discovery cohort of 90 to 100 patients, of whom approximately 40 had Graves' ophthalmopathy and about 60 had stable Graves' hyperthyroidism. The roughly 90 discovery patients were divided at random into training and test sets in a 7:3 ratio. Whether ophthalmopathy could be predicted prospectively was tested in an independent validation cohort made up of under 20 hyperthyroidism patients plus 17 patients who later progressed to ophthalmopathy. According to the paper, TCR Vbeta CDR3 sequencing was carried out on roughly 130 peripheral blood samples, which came from approximately 41 ophthalmopathy, 80 or so hyperthyroidism and around 17 progressor patients.

Findings and caveats that apply to the study as a whole: Most expanded thyroid clonotypes (frequency above 0.001) were also found in blood, which suggests that blood repertoires may mirror thyroid immune responses. In validation, the model predicted progression to ophthalmopathy with 65% to 71% sensitivity and roughly 72% specificity, a median of approximately 6.7 months before onset. Ophthalmopathy was separated from stable hyperthyroidism by a 13 V-J signature model, with approximately 90% sensitivity and about 84% specificity obtained in cross-validation and 80%/75% obtained in testing. No statistical method was used to fix the sample size in advance, and group allocation was not hidden from the investigators.

TCR beta CDR3 regions were amplified from RNA transcripts. The first round of RT-PCR for the TCR CDR3 was performed with the HTBI primer set and the Qiagen OneStep RT-PCR kit. A second multiplex PCR round built the libraries, followed by size selection and purification. Sequencing of the libraries was done on an Illumina HiSeq2000 using paired-end 100 bp reads. As for the authors' bioinformatics: Raw data were processed with SOAPnuke, discarding reads with adapters, uncalled bases, mean Phred below 15, or no exact constant-primer or identifier match. COPE v1.2.5 was used to merge high-quality paired reads, and clonotypes were defined as unique nucleotide sequences. MiTCR v1.1 was used to align clonotypes to the IMGT TRBV, TRBD and TRBJ reference segments. Only V-J combinations with frequency above 0.0001, covering approximately 99% of repertoires, were analysed. A TCS score was defined as the ratio between F50 (clonal expansion) and ExV (chaos), using BLOSUM62-based TCRdist between CDR3 peptides within each V-J. Welch's t-statistics and random forest reduced roughly 530 V-J features to 13, which were used in a naive Bayes classifier (R e1071). The public reads were quality trimmed at Q25 with fastp and then assembled into clones with MiXCR by TCRdb, keeping productive beta chains. Rows with a matching CDR3 protein are joined into one entry that keeps the most common DNA and genes. The V and J calls, along with clone size, are taken from TCRdb and not from the paper's own processing. The sample table shows 400,000 to 600,000 distinct CDR3 sequences, and 15% to 20% are seen once. Approximately 32% of the sample goes to the ten largest clones.

The chain links TRBV20-1 with TRBJ2-5; the D region may be TRBD1 or TRBD2, each matching 5 bases equally. The sequence came from a woman between 25 and 40 years old with Graves' ophthalmopathy. Specimen: blood. The sequenced DNA: TGCAGTGCTAGATTGGCAGGGAGTGGGGCCCAGTACTTC. It encodes CSARLAGSGAQYF.